This TCR beta chain was retrieved from a study of T cell repertoires in cytomegalovirus infection. Study overall: It was the public TCR beta signatures that indicated both CMV infection and matching HLA type.

This clonotype showed up many times. Antigen: not known. TCRdb re-called the reads through MiXCR, storing one row per CDR3 protein. The sample records about 300,000 distinct CDR3 sequences, around 9.6% being singletons. Germline V gene data show CDR1 as KGHDR and CDR2 as SFDVKD. Trimming left V 4 bases short and J 3 bases short, with 10 bases between. There are 14 residues in the CDR3. Findings and caveats of the study: Carriers of CMV and the relevant HLA type were discriminated by public TCR beta frequency. HLA-C-restricted CMV-specific TCR beta clonotypes prevailed in the ex vivo response.

The receptor comes from a human donor in good health (CMV status not recorded). Some clones in this sample may be carry-over from other donors' samples. Source material: PBMCs. The chain joins TRBV24-1 to TRBJ2-3; TRBD2 is a possible D gene (7 bases). CDR3 region: CATSDGGRTDTQYF. CDR3 DNA: TGTGCCACCAGTGACGGGGGGCGTACAGATACGCAGTATTTT.